Listed here are 20 T cell receptor beta chains from one sample, sequenced in a study of shared clonotypes between healthy human individuals. Profiled with immunoSEQ multiplex PCR; TCRdb holds only in-frame clones, not every one. This table has some 1,600,000 clones, 95% to 99% appearing once. Sequencing used naive CD4+ T cells sorted from blood. The sample's subset: CD45RA+ positively selected. The receptors originated from a young man in good health.

V is TRBV2 and J is TRBJ2-7; TRBD1 aligns across 11 bases. Germline V gene sequence: CDR1 SNHLY, CDR2 FYNNEI. Trimming removed 6 bases from V and 4 bases from J; junction bases left unmatched: 5. CDR3 size: 14 residues. This CDR3 is CASSRTGGLYEQYF. The DNA of the CDR3 is TGTGCCAGCAGCCGGACAGGGGGCTTATACGAGCAGTACTTC.

CDR3 DNA sequence: TGTGCCAGCAGCCCCAGGGCCTCTGGGGCCAACGTCCTGACTTTC. The encoded protein is CASSPRASGANVLTF. V usage is TRBV5-4 and J usage is TRBJ2-6; D is perhaps TRBD1 (5 bases). The ends were cut back, 4 bases at V and 0 bases at J, with 8 bases in the middle. The CDR3 sequence is 15 residues long. Germline CDR1 SGHNT, CDR2 YYREEE (reference sequence).

The chain is built from TRBV7-9 and TRBJ1-2; D unresolved. This CDR3 has 12 amino acids. The germline V and J ends were trimmed by 1 base and 6 bases, with 6 bases remaining between them. Germline lookup yields CDR1 SEHNR and CDR2 FQNEAQ (reference sequence). The CDR3 region has the DNA TGTGCCAGCAGCTTAGTAGGACATGGCTACACCTTC. Translated, it gives CASSLVGHGYTF.

The gene calls are TRBV10-2 and TRBJ2-3; a weak D match, TRBD2 (7 bases). This CDR3 is 16 amino acids long. With 4 bases removed from V and 5 bases from J, the gap between germline ends came to 19 bases. Germline lookup yields CDR1 WSHSY and CDR2 SAAADI. The CDR3 coding sequence is TGCGCCAGCAGTGGGGGGGCGGGAGCATTTCAAGATACGCAGTATTTT. Encoded protein: CASSGGAGAFQDTQYF.

The chain employs TRBV2 and TRBJ2-5, with D hard to call. There are 14 residues in the CDR3. The V gene lost 4 bases and the J gene lost 2 bases, with 11 bases spanning the gap. Germline CDR1 SNHLY, CDR2 FYNNEI. The CDR3 nucleotides are TGTGCCAGCAGTGTCTTACTACAGCAAGAGACCCAGTACTTC. Amino acid sequence: CASSVLLQQETQYF.

This chain connects TRBV19 to TRBJ1-1; 7 bases map to TRBD1. V shed 7 bases and J 6 bases; nucleotides not matched to a gene: 14. The CDR3 contains 15 residues. CDR1 and CDR2 (germline): LNHDA, SQIVND (reference sequence). CDR3 region: CASTLIPGGGPEAFF. The CDR3 DNA follows: TGTGCCAGTACCCTCATTCCAGGGGGAGGCCCTGAAGCTTTCTTT.

This chain connects TRBV4-2 to TRBJ2-2, with TRBD2 matching 11 bases. Per germline, CDR1 LGHNA and CDR2 YNFKEQ. The CDR3 runs to 20 residues. Losses at the gene ends were 4 bases for V and 1 base for J; bases not matched to a gene: 14. Here the CDR3 reads CASSLVRRGLADKNTGELFF. CDR3 bases: TGTGCCAGCAGCCTGGTACGTAGGGGACTAGCGGACAAGAACACCGGGGAGCTGTTTTTT.

On this clone itself: Other nucleotide sequences in the sample specify the same CDR3. V is TRBV5-1 and J is TRBJ1-2; 10 bases fit TRBD1. Losses at the gene ends were 4 bases for V and 3 bases for J; bases not matched to a gene: 0. The germline V gene has CDR1 SGHRS and CDR2 YFSETQ. CDR3 length: 13 residues. The CDR3 DNA sequence: TGCGCCAGCAGCGGACAGGGGGACTATGGCTACACCTTC. Translated, it gives CASSGQGDYGYTF.

In regard to this clone: Other DNA variants within this sample encode the same CDR3. The gene calls are TRBV14 and TRBJ1-1, with D unclear. Germline CDR1 and CDR2: SGHDN and FVKESK. The CDR3 has 13 residues. V was pared by 2 bases and J by 0 bases, with 4 bases between. CDR3 in amino acids: CASSQKLNTEAFF. The CDR3 DNA reads as TGTGCCAGCAGCCAAAAGTTGAACACTGAAGCTTTCTTT.

V usage is TRBV5-4 and J usage is TRBJ2-7, with a tentative D call TRBD1 (5 bases). CDR3 length equals 12 residues. Per germline, CDR1 SGHNT and CDR2 YYREEE (reference sequence). The V gene lost 6 bases and the J gene lost 3 bases, with 10 bases spanning the gap. As DNA, the CDR3 is TGTGCCAGCACCATAGGGGTCTACGAGCAGTACTTC. Translating it yields CASTIGVYEQYF.

V usage is TRBV5-6 and J usage is TRBJ2-7; 12 nucleotides match TRBD2. The CDR3 runs 15 residues. With 4 bases clipped from V and 2 bases from J, the junction kept 4 bases outside the gene matches. Germline V CDR1 and CDR2: SGHDT, YYEEEE. CDR3 sequence reads: CASSPGLAGTYEQYF. In nucleotides, the CDR3 is TGTGCCAGCAGCCCGGGACTAGCGGGTACCTACGAGCAGTACTTC. Full variable domain (missing parts from reference TRBV5-6 and TRBJ2-7): DAGVTQSPTHLIKTRGQQVTLRCSPKSGHDTVSWYQQALGQGPQFIFQYYEEEERQRGNFPDRFSGHQFPNYSSELNVNALLLGDSALYLCASSPGLAGTYEQYFGPGTRLTVT.

CDR3 bases: TGTGCCAGCAGGAGGCCGATTCAGGGGTATGAGCAGTTCTTC. Translation: CASRRPIQGYEQFF. The chain recombines TRBV28 with TRBJ2-1; possible D gene TRBD1, 6 bases. The CDR3 covers 14 residues. The ends were cut back, 6 bases at V and 8 bases at J, with 17 bases in the middle. Per the germline V gene, CDR1 is MDHEN and CDR2 is SYDVKM.

The chain combines TRBV9 with TRBJ1-3, with D uncertain. In germline, CDR1 is SGDLS, CDR2 YYNGEE. This CDR3 has 13 residues. Trimming left V 4 bases short and J 7 bases short, with 12 bases between. The CDR3 loop reads CASSPHHRNTIYF. CDR3 nucleotides: TGTGCCAGCAGCCCCCACCATCGGAACACCATATATTTT.

This clone was recorded once. The genes are TRBV30 and TRBJ1-2, with 7 bases matching TRBD1. The trim removed 4 bases at V and 5 bases at J, leaving 13 bases unmatched. The germline V gene encodes CDR1 GTSNPN and CDR2 SVGIG (reference sequence). The CDR3 has 15 amino acids. CDR3 DNA: TGTGCCTGGATATCCGACCGGGACAGTACGTATGGCTACACCTTC. It specifies CAWISDRDSTYGYTF.

This sequence joins TRBV28 and TRBJ2-7; perhaps TRBD1 as D (6 bases). This CDR3 is built from 11 residues. Deletions cut 6 bases from V and 6 bases from J, with 9 bases between. From germline, CDR1 is MDHEN and CDR2 SYDVKM. CDR3 in amino acids: CASSRRGEQYF. The CDR3 nucleotides read TGTGCCAGCAGCCGCAGGGGCGAGCAGTACTTC.

In its sample, this clone was seen once. The V call is TRBV5-1, the J call TRBJ2-1; D is unclear. Germline assignment: CDR1 SGHRS and CDR2 YFSETQ. The CDR3 consists of 15 residues. V dropped 0 bases and J dropped 10 bases, with 17 bases sitting between them. The chain's CDR3 is CASSLALTPEREQFF. CDR3 nucleotides: TGCGCCAGCAGCTTGGCGCTCACGCCGGAAAGAGAGCAGTTCTTC.

The J gene is TRBJ1-1, the V gene TRBV6-4, with TRBD1 as a possible D gene (5 bases). Germline V gene data show CDR1 as MRHNA and CDR2 as SNTAGT. V was cut by 5 bases and J by 11 bases, with 18 bases left in between. CDR3 size: 13 residues. The CDR3 nucleotides read TGTGCCAGCAGTTCCACGGTGGGGGTTGTGGCTTTCTTT. Its protein is CASSSTVGVVAFF.

The rearrangement joins TRBV27 to TRBJ2-5; the match to TRBD1 covers 9 bases. CDR1 is MNHEY and CDR2 is SMNVEV in the germline V gene (reference sequence). J was trimmed by 1 base and V by 5 bases; bases with no gene match: 2. This CDR3 is 14 amino acids long. In DNA, the CDR3 is TGTGCCAGCAGTGGACAGGGGATCCAAGAGACCCAGTACTTC. Translation: CASSGQGIQETQYF.

This chain connects TRBV9 to TRBJ1-2; D gene uncertain. Trimming stripped 3 bases from V and 0 bases from J, with 15 bases between. This CDR3 has 16 amino acids. From germline, CDR1 is SGDLS and CDR2 YYNGEE. CDR3: CASSANTAHSNYGYTF. The CDR3 DNA is TGTGCCAGCAGCGCAAACACAGCCCACTCTAACTATGGCTACACCTTC.

This chain links TRBV27 with TRBJ2-1; TRBD2 aligns across 7 bases. The CDR3 runs 15 residues. Germline V gene sequence: CDR1 MNHEY, CDR2 SMNVEV (reference sequence). The V segment lost 4 bases and the J segment 4 bases; nucleotides outside the gene matches: 7. DNA of the CDR3: TGTGCCAGCAGTTGGGTAGCGGGCGTATACAATGAGCAGTTCTTC. It yields the protein CASSWVAGVYNEQFF.